The rows below give T cell receptor beta chains drawn from one sample of a study of blood T cells in healthy people across ages. TCRdb re-derived calls from the 5' RACE reads in MiXCR, one entry per CDR3 protein. Of around 990,000 distinct CDR3 sequences in the sample, under 40% are singletons; the top ten hold around 13%. Specimen: blood. The receptor set was obtained from a man between 18 and 29 years old in good health. Both conserved end residues are part of each CDR3. The D gene is left open where the match is weak. Where a row states a size, it is once, few, many or the class of an expanded clone; other rows omit it.

V gene	D gene	J gene	clone size	CDR3 DNA	CDR3 protein
TRBV7-3	TRBD2	TRBJ2-5	NA	TGTGCCAGCAGCGGGGGGGGATACAATGAGCAGTACTTC	CASSGGGYNEQYF
TRBV18	TRBD1	TRBJ1-2	NA	TGTGCCAGCTCACCCATGGACAGGGTGGAAAACTATGGCTACACCTTC	CASSPMDRVENYGYTF
TRBV20-1	TRBD1	TRBJ1-2	few	TGCAGTGCGAATGGAGATCCTGACAGGGGCATCAACTATGGCTACACCTTC	CSANGDPDRGINYGYTF
TRBV12-3/TRBV12-4	NA	TRBJ1-4	NA	TGTGCCAGCAGGGGCCAAAAACTGTTTTTT	CASRGQKLFF
TRBV16	NA	TRBJ1-5	once	TGTGCCAGCAGCCAATCTAGGGTACCCCAGCATTTT	CASSQSRVPQHF
TRBV4-2	TRBD1	TRBJ1-5	NA	TGTGCCAGCAGCCATCCTCGGACAGGACGAAGCAATCAGCCCCAGCATTTT	CASSHPRTGRSNQPQHF
TRBV7-9	TRBD1	TRBJ1-1	NA	TGTGCCAGCAGCCGCGATCCGGACAGGACTGAAGCTTTCTTT	CASSRDPDRTEAFF
TRBV2	NA	TRBJ1-2	NA	TGTGCCAGCATAGATAGGACAGATAATAACTATGGCTACACCTTC	CASIDRTDNNYGYTF
TRBV9	NA	TRBJ2-1	few	TGTGCCAGCGGAAGAGGACAGCACAATGAGCAGTTCTTC	CASGRGQHNEQFF
TRBV12-3/TRBV12-4	NA	TRBJ1-2	NA	TGTGCCAGTGGTGAGGGGATAAGTAACTATGGCTACACCTTC	CASGEGISNYGYTF
TRBV6-2/TRBV6-3	NA	TRBJ2-1	few	TGTGCCAGCACCGGACCTACGACCGTATCCACCTACAATGAGCAGTTCTTC	CASTGPTTVSTYNEQFF
TRBV6-5	NA	TRBJ1-2	NA	TGTGCCAGCAGTCGGGGGGAGCCCGGCGGTGGCTACACCTTC	CASSRGEPGGGYTF
TRBV12-3/TRBV12-4	NA	TRBJ2-5	NA	TGTGCCAGCAGTATCTCCCGACAGTCCGGGACCCAGTACTTC	CASSISRQSGTQYF
TRBV27	TRBD2	TRBJ2-6	NA	TGTGCCAGCAGTAGGACTAGCGGGGGTATATCTGGGGCCAACGTCCTGACTTTC	CASSRTSGGISGANVLTF
TRBV5-4	NA	TRBJ2-5	NA	TGTGCCAGCAGCAAGGACGTAACAGCGGCGGAGACCCAGTACTTC	CASSKDVTAAETQYF
TRBV28	TRBD1	TRBJ2-3	few	TGTGCCAGCAGTAATTTCCGACTGACAGGGGGTGGGCAGTATTTT	CASSNFRLTGGGQYF
TRBV20-1	TRBD2	TRBJ2-5	NA	TGCAGTGCTAGAGGAGGACCTAGCGGGCAAGAGACCCAGTACTTC	CSARGGPSGQETQYF
TRBV20-1	NA	TRBJ2-7	NA	TGCAGTGCTAGTGAGCCCACCACATCCTACGAGCAGTACTTC	CSASEPTTSYEQYF
TRBV6-2/TRBV6-3	NA	TRBJ1-5	NA	TGTGCCAGCAGTCATATTGGGGGAAGAGTTCAGCCCCAGCATTTT	CASSHIGGRVQPQHF
TRBV6-5	NA	TRBJ1-2	NA	TGTGCCAGCAGTTACACTCCCGACAGCTCCAACTATGGCTACACCTTC	CASSYTPDSSNYGYTF
TRBV7-9	TRBD2	TRBJ2-3	medium-sized	TGTGCCAGCAGCTTACAACTTCCTGCGGGGGTAAGCCCGGATACGCAGTATTTT	CASSLQLPAGVSPDTQYF
TRBV6-1	NA	TRBJ1-5	NA	TGTGCGGGGCCAGGGAATGGCAATCAGCCCCAGCATTTT	CAGPGNGNQPQHF
TRBV7-8	NA	TRBJ2-2	few	TGTGCCAGCAGCTTAGTTGAGGGCCGGGAGCTGTTTTTT	CASSLVEGRELFF
TRBV7-2	NA	TRBJ2-1	NA	TGTGCCAGCAGCGGAATTGAAGGAAATGAGCAGTTCTTC	CASSGIEGNEQFF
TRBV19	TRBD1	TRBJ2-7	NA	TGTGCCAGTAGCAAGGACAGGGGAATCTACGAGCAGTACTTC	CASSKDRGIYEQYF
TRBV4-1	NA	TRBJ1-6	few	TGCGCCAGCAGCCATTACCTCGCCGACAGGACAAGAAATTCACCCCTCCACTTT	CASSHYLADRTRNSPLHF
TRBV7-9	NA	TRBJ2-1	NA	TGTGCCAGCAGCCCGACCCAAAGCTCCTACAATGAGCAGTTCTTC	CASSPTQSSYNEQFF
TRBV20-1	NA	TRBJ2-5	NA	TGCAGTGCTAACACAGAGTACCAAGAGACCCAGTACTTC	CSANTEYQETQYF
TRBV20-1	NA	TRBJ2-1	NA	TGCAGTGCTACTAGGGTAGGAGATGGCTACAATGAGCAGTTCTTC	CSATRVGDGYNEQFF
TRBV28	NA	TRBJ2-1	many	TGTGCCAGCTCGAGGGCTGGTGAGCAGTTCTTC	CASSRAGEQFF